Presented here are 32 T cell receptor beta chains from one specimen sequenced in a study of lymphopenia after photon versus proton radiotherapy. Measured with immunoSEQ multiplex PCR; TCRdb has only the in-frame clones, and not every one. The table records 70,000 or so clones, roughly 90% of them present only once. The sample was peripheral blood, taken from a patient treated with photon-based radiotherapy. These receptors all come from a woman between 35 and 50 years old with cholangiocarcinoma.

The chain uses TRBV2 and TRBJ1-3; TRBD1 matches 7 bases. J lost 5 bases, V lost 11 bases, and 18 bases had no gene match. The CDR3 spans 16 residues. Germline values: CDR1 SNHLY, CDR2 FYNNEI. CDR3 loop: CAGAEGQLNLRNTIYF. DNA for the CDR3: TGTGCCGGGGCGGAGGGACAGCTAAACTTAAGAAACACCATATATTTT.

The gene calls are TRBV9 and TRBJ2-5, with 15 bases that match TRBD2. Germline V gene lookup returns CDR1 SGDLS and CDR2 YYNGEE. J lost 0 bases, V lost 2 bases, and 11 bases had no gene match. CDR3 size: 20 residues. Here the CDR3 reads CASSVAGTSGGIFHQETQYF. The DNA for the CDR3 is TGTGCCAGCAGCGTTGCCGGGACTAGCGGGGGGATCTTCCACCAAGAGACCCAGTACTTC. The whole variable domain, filled in from reference TRBV9 and TRBJ2-5, reads DSGVTQTPKHLITATGQRVTLRCSPRSGDLSVYWYQQSLDQGLQFLIQYYNGEERAKGNILERFSAQQFPDLHSELNLSSLELGDSALYFCASSVAGTSGGIFHQETQYFGPGTRLLVL.

The gene calls are TRBV4-2 and TRBJ2-1; D might be TRBD2 (7 bases). CDR1 is LGHNA, CDR2 YNFKEQ, per germline. The CDR3 covers 17 residues. V gave up 1 base and J gave up 4 bases, with 17 bases separating them. This CDR3 is CASSQVVGGPTYNEQFF. The DNA for the CDR3 is TGTGCCAGCAGCCAAGTAGTGGGGGGGCCGACTTACAATGAGCAGTTCTTC.

J is TRBJ1-2 and V is TRBV5-5; TRBD1 matches 10 bases. The junction had 6 bases not matched to a gene; V was cut back by 5 bases and J by 2 bases. CDR1 SGHKS and CDR2 YYEKEE come from the germline V gene (reference sequence). The CDR3 length is 15 residues. CDR3 nucleotides: TGTGCCAGCAGGCCCGACAGGGGGCCGAACTATGGCTACACCTTC. This translates into CASRPDRGPNYGYTF.

V is TRBV7-9 and J is TRBJ2-7; D gene unclear. There are 13 residues in the CDR3. V gave up 4 bases and J gave up 1 base, with 8 bases separating them. Germline CDR1 is SEHNR and CDR2 is FQNEAQ (reference sequence). CDR3 nucleotides: TGTGCCAGCAGCTCTATCGGGTCCTACGAGCAGTACTTC. It codes for CASSSIGSYEQYF. The full variable domain, in which reference TRBV7-9 and TRBJ2-7 provide the parts outside the CDR3, is DTGVSQNPRHKITKRGQNVTFRCDPISEHNRLYWYRQTLGQGPEFLTYFQNEAQLEKSRLLSDRFSAERPKGSFSTLEIQRTEQGDSAMYLCASSSIGSYEQYFGPGTRLTVT.

This clone showed up just once. V gene TRBV9 combines with J gene TRBJ2-3; 8 nucleotides align to TRBD2. Trimming removed 3 bases from V and 0 bases from J; junction bases left unmatched: 3. There are 15 residues in the CDR3. Germline V gene data show CDR1 as SGDLS and CDR2 as YYNGEE. CDR3 sequence: CASSGLASSTDTQYF. The CDR3 nucleotides read TGTGCCAGCAGCGGACTAGCGAGTAGCACAGATACGCAGTATTTT.

This sequence joins TRBV5-4 and TRBJ1-1; D is perhaps TRBD1 (6 bases). Germline CDR1 is SGHNT and CDR2 is YYREEE (reference sequence). The CDR3 consists of 15 residues. Trimming took off 4 bases at V and 2 bases at J, with 15 bases between the two ends. The CDR3 is CASSPQTGSNTEAFF. DNA of the CDR3: TGTGCCAGCAGCCCTCAGACAGGCTCAAACACTGAAGCTTTCTTT.

The V call is TRBV6-1, the J call TRBJ2-1; tentatively, D is TRBD1 (6 bases). With 8 bases removed from V and 8 bases from J, the gap between germline ends came to 16 bases. Germline V gene sequence: CDR1 MNHNS, CDR2 SASEGT. The CDR3 has 13 residues. The CDR3, as DNA: TGTGCCAGCGGGGGCTTTGATATCCATGAGCAGTTCTTC. It yields the protein CASGGFDIHEQFF.

The chain links TRBV29-1 to TRBJ1-3; tentative D call: TRBD1 (5 bases). The CDR3 consists of 15 residues. Germline loops: CDR1 SQVTM, CDR2 ANQGSEA. V lost 0 bases to trimming and J lost 2 bases, with 11 bases between them. The chain's CDR3 is CSVEEGRVTGNTIYF. The CDR3, as DNA: TGCAGCGTTGAAGAGGGCAGGGTGACTGGAAACACCATATATTTT.

This rearrangement joins TRBV10-3 to TRBJ2-4, with 8 bases matching TRBD2. The germline V gene encodes CDR1 ENHRY and CDR2 SYGVKD. The CDR3 is made up of 17 amino acids. Trimming cost V 0 bases and J 0 bases; bases outside gene matches: 4. This CDR3 reads CAISESTSVTAKNIQYF. CDR3 DNA: TGTGCCATCAGTGAGTCGACTAGCGTTACAGCCAAAAACATTCAGTACTTC.

V is TRBV28 and J is TRBJ1-5; perhaps TRBD1 as D (5 bases). Germline CDR1 and CDR2: MDHEN and SYDVKM. The V and J ends lost 6 bases and 7 bases respectively, with 16 bases between them. The CDR3 runs 14 residues. CDR3 sequence reads: CASSETGGGQPQHF. DNA of the CDR3: TGTGCCAGCAGCGAAACAGGAGGAGGGCAGCCCCAGCATTTT.

CDR3 nucleotide sequence: TGTGCCAGCAGTCCCCGTATGTCGACCTATGGCTACACCTTC. Translation gives CASSPRMSTYGYTF. This sequence joins TRBV6-6 and TRBJ1-2; D ambiguous. The CDR3 sequence is 14 residues long. Germline V gene sequence: CDR1 MNHNY, CDR2 SVGAGI (reference sequence). V gave up 5 bases and J gave up 4 bases, with 14 bases separating them.

The chain's CDR3 is CASKLDRGHEQFF. The CDR3 DNA reads as TGCGCCAGCAAGCTGGACAGGGGACATGAGCAGTTCTTC. The chain links TRBV10-2 to TRBJ2-1; 9 bases are a match to TRBD1. The CDR3 runs 13 residues. J gave up 8 bases and V 7 bases, and 6 bases lay outside the gene matches. Germline CDR1 is WSHSY and CDR2 is SAAADI.

The gene calls are TRBV6-5 and TRBJ2-1; weak D call: TRBD1 (6 bases). V lost 0 bases and J 7 bases, leaving 16 bases between the germline ends. There are 16 residues in the CDR3. CDR1 is MNHEY, CDR2 SVGAGI, per germline. The CDR3 nucleotides are TGTGCCAGCAGTTACTCGGGGATTACAGGGTGGAATGAGCAGTTCTTC. It is translated as CASSYSGITGWNEQFF.

The V call is TRBV5-1, the J call TRBJ2-3, with a possible D match to TRBD2 (5 bases). Deletions cut 7 bases from V and 0 bases from J, with 12 bases between. The CDR3 consists of 14 residues. The germline V gene has CDR1 SGHRS and CDR2 YFSETQ. CDR3 protein: CASASGGSTDTQYF. As DNA, the CDR3 is TGCGCCAGCGCCTCAGGCGGGAGCACAGATACGCAGTATTTT.

This chain uses TRBV30 with TRBJ1-4; 9 bases align to TRBD1. This CDR3 region has 16 residues. Trimming at V came to 0 bases and at J to 4 bases, leaving 6 bases not matched to a gene. Per the germline V gene, CDR1 is GTSNPN and CDR2 is SVGIG (reference sequence). CDR3 coding DNA: TGTGCCTGGAGTGTATATGGGGGACAGGGTAATGAAAAACTGTTTTTT. As protein: CAWSVYGGQGNEKLFF.

This clone appeared a single time. This sequence joins TRBV5-4 and TRBJ2-7; D is perhaps TRBD2 (7 bases). Trimming removed 2 bases from V and 4 bases from J, with 13 bases in between. In germline, CDR1 is SGHNT, CDR2 YYREEE (reference sequence). The CDR3 spans 14 residues. CDR3 in DNA: TGTGCCAGCAGCTTAGGGGGGGGCTCATACGAGCAGTACTTC. Amino acids: CASSLGGGSYEQYF.

The V gene is TRBV6-5, the J gene TRBJ2-7; no clear D gene. This CDR3 comprises 11 residues. Trimming stripped 2 bases from V and 5 bases from J, with 4 bases between. The germline V gene encodes CDR1 MNHEY and CDR2 SVGAGI. The CDR3 nucleotides read TGTGCCAGCAGTTACGGTGACGAGCAGTACTTC. Translated: CASSYGDEQYF.

V usage is TRBV19 and J usage is TRBJ1-2, with D possibly TRBD1 on 5 matching bases. CDR3 length: 15 residues. CDR1 and CDR2 from the germline V gene are LNHDA and SQIVND (reference sequence). Deletions cut 7 bases from V and 8 bases from J, with 23 bases between. The CDR3: CASNPGRGPMGGYTF. DNA for the CDR3: TGTGCCAGTAACCCAGGACGGGGCCCTATGGGCGGCTACACCTTC.

The chain has TRBV7-2 and TRBJ1-1; no clear D. Between the trimmed V and J ends, which lost 1 base and 9 bases, there was a span of 9 bases. Germline V gene data show CDR1 as SGHTA and CDR2 as FQGNSA. CDR3 length: 12 residues. This CDR3 reads CASSLVEGKAFF. For the CDR3, the DNA is TGTGCCAGCAGCTTAGTCGAAGGGAAAGCTTTCTTT.

This sequence joins TRBV6-6 and TRBJ1-5; 8 bases are shared with TRBD1. CDR1 and CDR2 from the germline V gene are MNHNY and SVGAGI (reference sequence). The CDR3 totals 16 residues. V lost 5 bases, J lost 5 bases, and 11 bases stayed unmatched. The CDR3 DNA reads as TGTGCCAGCAGTCCGTACGACAGGGGCGTTCATCAGCCCCAGCATTTT. Its protein is CASSPYDRGVHQPQHF.

The rearrangement uses TRBV27 and TRBJ1-2; 7 bases align to TRBD1. The J segment lost 0 bases and the V segment lost 6 bases, leaving 7 bases of the junction unmatched. Germline lookup yields CDR1 MNHEY and CDR2 SMNVEV (reference sequence). The CDR3 is 15 residues long. The CDR3 reads CASRAWDRPNYGYTF. DNA of the CDR3: TGTGCCAGCAGGGCTTGGGACAGACCTAACTATGGCTACACCTTC.

The chain joins TRBV28 to TRBJ2-3, with 7 bases aligning to TRBD2. The CDR3 runs to 12 residues. V was pared by 4 bases and J by 13 bases, with 8 bases of the junction left unmatched. Germline CDR1 reads MDHEN; CDR2 reads SYDVKM. The CDR3 coding sequence is TGTGCCAGCAGTTGGGAGGGCGGGAGCAAGTATTTT. Translation: CASSWEGGSKYF.

The V and J genes are TRBV13 and TRBJ2-5; possibly TRBD2 for D (7 bases). With 2 bases removed from V and 5 bases from J, the gap between germline ends came to 15 bases. The CDR3 sequence is 15 residues long. Germline loops: CDR1 PRHDT, CDR2 FYEKMQ (reference sequence). The CDR3 reads CASSLISAGAETQYF. The CDR3 DNA reads TGTGCCAGCAGCTTAATATCGGCGGGGGCTGAGACCCAGTACTTC.

The V gene is TRBV19, the J gene TRBJ1-1; TRBD1 agrees at 11 bases. The length of the CDR3 is 16 residues. V was pared by 5 bases and J by 5 bases, with 10 bases of the junction left unmatched. Germline V gene lookup returns CDR1 LNHDA and CDR2 SQIVND (reference sequence). Here the CDR3 DNA reads TGTGCCAGTAGTGAGTTGGACAGGGGGCTGGGGACTGAAGCTTTCTTT. It encodes CASSELDRGLGTEAFF. Full variable domain (rest looked up from reference TRBV19 and TRBJ1-1): DGGITQSPKYLFRKEGQNVTLSCEQNLNHDAMYWYRQDPGQGLRLIYYSQIVNDFQKGDIAEGYSVSREKKESFPLTVTSAQKNPTAFYLCASSELDRGLGTEAFFGQGTRLTVV.

The chain couples TRBV2 to TRBJ2-3; the D gene is possibly TRBD1 (6 bases). The CDR3 contains 13 residues. Trimming stripped 8 bases from V and 3 bases from J, with 12 bases between. The germline V gene has CDR1 SNHLY and CDR2 FYNNEI. CDR3 DNA: TGTGCCAGCCGAGGGGGTCTAACAGATACGCAGTATTTT. Its translation is CASRGGLTDTQYF.

This chain uses TRBV2 with TRBJ1-1; 9 nucleotides match TRBD1. The V gene end was trimmed by 7 bases and the J gene end by 0 bases; junction bases not matched to a gene: 12. Germline CDR1 is SNHLY and CDR2 is FYNNEI. The length of the CDR3 is 17 residues. The CDR3 DNA follows: TGTGCCAGCACACCCCGAGGGACAGGGCGAATGAACACTGAAGCTTTCTTT. This codes for CASTPRGTGRMNTEAFF.

The chain has TRBV27 and TRBJ2-7; D possibly corresponds to TRBD1 (5 bases). Per germline, CDR1 MNHEY and CDR2 SMNVEV (reference sequence). The germline V and J ends were trimmed by 0 bases and 5 bases, with 14 bases remaining between them. This CDR3 has 15 amino acids. The CDR3 coding sequence is TGTGCCAGCAGTTTATCGATCGGCCAGGGAAACGAGCAGTACTTC. As protein: CASSLSIGQGNEQYF.

In this sample, this clone turned up once. This chain joins TRBV29-1 and TRBJ2-7; maybe TRBD2 (5 bases). Germline V gene data show CDR1 as SQVTM and CDR2 as ANQGSEA. V dropped 6 bases and J dropped 4 bases, with 22 bases sitting between them. CDR3 size: 15 residues. The DNA of the CDR3 is TGCAGCGTGCTATACCCGGGCCGCGGGTTGTACGAGCAGTACTTC. It specifies CSVLYPGRGLYEQYF.

The J gene is TRBJ2-7, the V gene TRBV15; D uncertain. Trimming stripped 0 bases from V and 3 bases from J, with 6 bases between. Germline CDR1 and CDR2: LNHNV and YYDKDF (reference sequence). This CDR3 is 13 amino acids long. CDR3 amino acids: CATSRDLYYEQYF. CDR3 bases: TGTGCCACCAGCAGAGATCTGTACTACGAGCAGTACTTC.

The gene calls are TRBV28 and TRBJ2-3; possible D gene TRBD2, 6 bases. The V end was cut by 5 bases, the J end by 2 bases, with 29 bases between. CDR3 length equals 20 residues. Germline V gene lookup returns CDR1 MDHEN and CDR2 SYDVKM. The CDR3 spells CASSPLRSAAGRGPTDTQYF. The CDR3 nucleotides are TGTGCCAGCAGTCCCCTCCGTTCGGCAGCAGGGCGGGGACCCACAGATACGCAGTATTTT.

The rearrangement joins TRBV11-2 to TRBJ2-1, with no clear D. The CDR3 is 12 residues long. Trimming removed 5 bases from V and 7 bases from J, with 9 bases in between. Germline lookup yields CDR1 SGHAT and CDR2 FQNNGV. The CDR3 spells CASSTQTNEQFF. CDR3 nucleotide sequence: TGTGCCAGCAGCACCCAGACTAATGAGCAGTTCTTC.